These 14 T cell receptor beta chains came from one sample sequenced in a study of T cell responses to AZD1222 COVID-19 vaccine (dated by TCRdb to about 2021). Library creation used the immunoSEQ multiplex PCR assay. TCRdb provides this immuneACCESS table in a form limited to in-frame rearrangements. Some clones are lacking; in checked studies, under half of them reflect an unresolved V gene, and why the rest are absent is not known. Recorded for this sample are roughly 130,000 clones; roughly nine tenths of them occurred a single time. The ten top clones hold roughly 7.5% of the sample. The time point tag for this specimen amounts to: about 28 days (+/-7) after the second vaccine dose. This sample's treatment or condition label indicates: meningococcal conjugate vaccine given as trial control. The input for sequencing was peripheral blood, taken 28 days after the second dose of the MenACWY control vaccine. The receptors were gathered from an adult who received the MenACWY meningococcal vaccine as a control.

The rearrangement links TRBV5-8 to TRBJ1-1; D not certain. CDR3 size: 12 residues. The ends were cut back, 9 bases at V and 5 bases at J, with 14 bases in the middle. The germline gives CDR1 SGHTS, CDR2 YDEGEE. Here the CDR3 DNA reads TGTGCCAACATCCCGCGCGGGACTGAAGCTTTCTTT. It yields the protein CANIPRGTEAFF.

The CDR3 nucleotides read TGTGCCAGCAGTGAGACCGTCAATGAGCAGTTCTTC. Protein product: CASSETVNEQFF. The chain couples TRBV28 to TRBJ2-1; D uncertain. CDR1 and CDR2 from the germline V gene are MDHEN and SYDVKM. V lost 5 bases and J 6 bases, leaving 8 bases between the germline ends. CDR3 length: 12 residues.

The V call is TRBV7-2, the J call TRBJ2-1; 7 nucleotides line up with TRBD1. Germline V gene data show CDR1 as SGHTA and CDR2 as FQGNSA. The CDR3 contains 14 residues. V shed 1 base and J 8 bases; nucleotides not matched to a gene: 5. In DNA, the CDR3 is TGTGCCAGCAGCTTAGGAGACAGGGCCGATGAGCAGTTCTTC. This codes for CASSLGDRADEQFF.

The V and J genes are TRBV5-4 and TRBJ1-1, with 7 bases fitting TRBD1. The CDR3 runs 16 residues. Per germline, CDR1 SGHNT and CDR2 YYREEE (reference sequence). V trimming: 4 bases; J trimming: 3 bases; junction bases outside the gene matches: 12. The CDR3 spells CASSPGQPKSYTEAFF. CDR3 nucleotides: TGTGCCAGCAGCCCGGGACAGCCTAAATCATACACTGAAGCTTTCTTT.

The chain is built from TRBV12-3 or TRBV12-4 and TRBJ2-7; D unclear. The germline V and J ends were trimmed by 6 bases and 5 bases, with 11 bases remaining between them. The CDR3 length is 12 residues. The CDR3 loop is CASSLDWNEQYF. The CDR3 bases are TGTGCCAGCAGCCTGGATTGGAACGAGCAGTACTTC.

The CDR3 DNA follows: TGTGCCAGTAGTATAGCAGCAAGGCCGGGTGGGACTAGCGGGTCCGGGGAGCTGTTTTTT. The encoded protein is CASSIAARPGGTSGSGELFF. The chain carries TRBV19 and TRBJ2-2; 12 nucleotides line up with TRBD2. V was clipped by 1 base and J by 6 bases; unmatched bases: 15. CDR3 length: 20 amino acids. Germline V gene lookup returns CDR1 LNHDA and CDR2 SQIVND (reference sequence).

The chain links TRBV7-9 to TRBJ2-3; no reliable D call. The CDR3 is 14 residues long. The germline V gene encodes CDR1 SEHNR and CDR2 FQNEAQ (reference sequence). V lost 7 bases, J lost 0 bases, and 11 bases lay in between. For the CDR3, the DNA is TGTGCCAGCATTTTCTGGCGAAGCACAGATACGCAGTATTTT. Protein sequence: CASIFWRSTDTQYF.

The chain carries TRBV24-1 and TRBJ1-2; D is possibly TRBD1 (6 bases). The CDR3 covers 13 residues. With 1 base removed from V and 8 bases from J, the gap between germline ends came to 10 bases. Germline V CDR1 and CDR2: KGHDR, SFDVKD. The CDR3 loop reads CATSDLGGTGYTF. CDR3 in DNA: TGTGCCACCAGTGATTTAGGGGGGACCGGCTACACCTTC.

CDR3 in amino acids: CASSIGRGQGASEQYF. DNA for the CDR3: TGCGCCAGCAGCATTGGAAGGGGACAGGGGGCTAGCGAGCAGTACTTC. The V call is TRBV5-1, the J call TRBJ2-7; 12 nucleotides line up with TRBD1. V lost 4 bases to trimming and J lost 6 bases; unmatched junction nucleotides: 11. The germline V gene encodes CDR1 SGHRS and CDR2 YFSETQ. The CDR3 sequence is 16 residues long.

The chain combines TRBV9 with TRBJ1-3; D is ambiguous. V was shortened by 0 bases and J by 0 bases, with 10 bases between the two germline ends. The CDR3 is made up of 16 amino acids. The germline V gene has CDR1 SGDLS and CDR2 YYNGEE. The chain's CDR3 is CASSVALGSSGNTIYF. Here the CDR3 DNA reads TGTGCCAGCAGCGTAGCTCTGGGAAGCTCTGGAAACACCATATATTTT. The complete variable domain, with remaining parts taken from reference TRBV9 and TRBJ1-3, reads DSGVTQTPKHLITATGQRVTLRCSPRSGDLSVYWYQQSLDQGLQFLIQYYNGEERAKGNILERFSAQQFPDLHSELNLSSLELGDSALYFCASSVALGSSGNTIYFGEGSWLTVV.

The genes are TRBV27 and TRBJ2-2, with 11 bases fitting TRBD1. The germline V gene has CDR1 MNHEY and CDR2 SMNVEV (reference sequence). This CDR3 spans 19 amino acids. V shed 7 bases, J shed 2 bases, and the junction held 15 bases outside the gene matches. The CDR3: CASTLDRGRFVRNTGELFF. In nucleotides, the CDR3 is TGTGCCAGCACCCTGGACAGGGGGCGTTTTGTTCGTAACACCGGGGAGCTGTTTTTT.

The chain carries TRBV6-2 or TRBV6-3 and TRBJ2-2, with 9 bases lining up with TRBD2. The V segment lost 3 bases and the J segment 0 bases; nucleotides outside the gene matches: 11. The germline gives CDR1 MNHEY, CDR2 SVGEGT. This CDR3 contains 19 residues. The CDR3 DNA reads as TGTGCCAGCAGTTATTTTCCCCTAGCGGGGTACGCGAACACCGGGGAGCTGTTTTTT. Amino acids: CASSYFPLAGYANTGELFF.

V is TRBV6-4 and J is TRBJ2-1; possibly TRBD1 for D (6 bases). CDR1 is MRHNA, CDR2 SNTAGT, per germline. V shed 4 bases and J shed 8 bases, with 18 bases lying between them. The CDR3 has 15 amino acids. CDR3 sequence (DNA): TGTGCCAGCAGTGTGCGGTGGGACAATGGGGATGAGCAGTTCTTC. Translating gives CASSVRWDNGDEQFF.

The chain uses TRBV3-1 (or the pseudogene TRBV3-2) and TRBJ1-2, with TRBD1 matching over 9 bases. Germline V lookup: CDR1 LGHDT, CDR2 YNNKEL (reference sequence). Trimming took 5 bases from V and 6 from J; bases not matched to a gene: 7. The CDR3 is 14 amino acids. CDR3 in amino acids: CASSSTGGAHGYTF. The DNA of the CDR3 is TGTGCCAGCAGCTCAACAGGGGGCGCTCATGGCTACACCTTC.